This T cell receptor (beta chain) was captured by sequencing in a study of T cell changes during pregnancy in multiple sclerosis. Some clones are missing from TCRdb's copy, which holds only in-frame ones; the method was immunoSEQ multiplex PCR. The table has tens of thousands of clones, 85% to 95% seen once. This CDR3 is 14 amino acids long. The V and J ends lost 4 bases and 3 bases, in that order; junction bases with no gene match: 3. Germline V gene lookup returns CDR1 MNHEY and CDR2 SVGAGI. The TCR originated in a female donor with multiple sclerosis, enrolled in a pregnancy study. The chain links TRBV6-5 to TRBJ1-5, with 7 bases that match TRBD1. The specimen was peripheral blood, collected in the first trimester of pregnancy. CDR3: CASSSGGTNQPQHF. The CDR3 coding sequence is TGTGCCAGCAGTTCAGGGGGAACCAATCAGCCCCAGCATTTT.